This T cell receptor beta chain was captured by sequencing in a study of STAT5B mutations in CD4+ large granular lymphocyte leukemia. This clone was observed a few times. Here immunoSEQ multiplex PCR was the method, and the copy in TCRdb shows in-frame clones only, minus some. The data show over 30,000 clones, over 65% seen once. V lost 6 bases and J 3 bases, leaving 17 bases between the germline ends. CDR1 is MNHNS, CDR2 SASEGT, per germline. The CDR3 sequence is 15 residues long. Sequencing was performed on CD4+ T cells from blood buffy coats. The rearrangement links TRBV6-1 to TRBJ1-2; no clear D gene. The origin of this receptor is a human donor in good health. The CDR3, as DNA: TGTGCCAGCAGCCCCACGCTGGGCCAGTACTATGGCTACACCTTC. It specifies CASSPTLGQYYGYTF.